These 19 T cell receptor beta chains share one sample of origin, sequenced in a study of PD-L1 blockade in urothelial cancer. Some clones are missing from TCRdb's copy, which holds only in-frame ones; the method was immunoSEQ multiplex PCR. Among tens of thousands of clones, about 80% were seen once, and the ten largest hold over 3.5%. Sequenced here: PBMCs, sampled around atezolizumab (anti-PD-L1) treatment. The receptors were gathered from a man aged 70 or older with urothelial cancer.

The V gene is TRBV18, the J gene TRBJ2-7; D unclear. The V and J ends lost 3 bases and 3 bases respectively, with 6 bases between them. This CDR3 is built from 12 residues. Germline loops: CDR1 KGHSH, CDR2 LQKENI. The DNA of the CDR3 is TGTGCCAGCTCACCTCAGAACTACGAGCAGTACTTC. Residues: CASSPQNYEQYF. The full variable domain, rest sourced from reference TRBV18 and TRBJ2-7, is NAGVMQNPRHLVRRRGQEARLRCSPMKGHSHVYWYRQLPEEGLKFMVYLQKENIIDESGMPKERFSAEFPKEGPSILRIQQVVRGDSAAYFCASSPQNYEQYFGPGTRLTVT.

This clone came up once. The chain joins TRBV11-3 to TRBJ2-7, with TRBD1 matching 8 bases. The germline gives CDR1 SGHNT, CDR2 YENEEA. Trimming removed 5 bases from V and 3 bases from J; junction bases left unmatched: 15. CDR3 length: 17 amino acids. The CDR3 DNA follows: TGTGCCAGCAGCACAGGGGGACAGGTTTTTGCATACTACGAGCAGTACTTC. Its protein is CASSTGGQVFAYYEQYF.

The genes are TRBV5-5 and TRBJ1-6, with 7 bases that match TRBD1. There are 15 residues in the CDR3. Germline V gene sequence: CDR1 SGHKS, CDR2 YYEKEE (reference sequence). The trim removed 3 bases at V and 0 bases at J, leaving 0 bases unmatched. CDR3 residues: CASSWDSSYNSPLHF. In DNA, the CDR3 is TGTGCCAGCAGCTGGGACAGCTCCTATAATTCACCCCTCCACTTT.

The chain couples TRBV14 to TRBJ2-1, with 12 positions matching TRBD2. J was trimmed by 3 bases and V by 5 bases; bases with no gene match: 2. CDR3 length: 15 residues. The germline V gene encodes CDR1 SGHDN and CDR2 FVKESK. The CDR3, as DNA: TGTGCCAGCAGCAAACTAGCGGGAGGCTACAATGAGCAGTTCTTC. Translation: CASSKLAGGYNEQFF.

This clone was counted a single time. The J gene is TRBJ1-6, the V gene TRBV6-5, with D perhaps matching TRBD1 (6 bases). The germline V and J ends were trimmed by 7 bases and 1 base, with 11 bases remaining between them. Germline loops: CDR1 MNHEY, CDR2 SVGAGI. The CDR3 loop spans 15 amino acids. CDR3 sequence: CASTGQPSYNSPLHF. The CDR3 DNA is TGTGCCAGCACCGGACAGCCATCCTATAATTCACCCCTCCACTTT.

The chain has TRBV7-2 and TRBJ2-3; D call uncertain. The germline V gene has CDR1 SGHTA and CDR2 FQGNSA. Between the trimmed V and J ends, which lost 5 bases and 4 bases, there was a span of 16 bases. The CDR3 has 15 residues. The CDR3 sequence is CASSATRKRADTQYF. The CDR3 DNA reads TGTGCCAGCAGCGCCACGAGGAAACGCGCAGATACGCAGTATTTT.

This chain connects TRBV5-5 to TRBJ2-2, with a possible D match to TRBD1 (6 bases). CDR1 is SGHKS and CDR2 is YYEKEE in the germline V gene (reference sequence). With 4 bases removed from V and 1 base from J, the gap between germline ends came to 11 bases. The CDR3 is 15 residues long. The CDR3 DNA sequence: TGTGCCAGCAGCCCAAGGACAGTGAACACCGGGGAGCTGTTTTTT. Its protein product is CASSPRTVNTGELFF. The full variable domain, rest sourced from reference TRBV5-5 and TRBJ2-2, is DAGVTQSPTHLIKTRGQQVTLRCSPISGHKSVSWYQQVLGQGPQFIFQYYEKEERGRGNFPDRFSARQFPNYSSELNVNALLLGDSALYLCASSPRTVNTGELFFGEGSRLTVL.

The V call is TRBV7-3, the J call TRBJ2-7; unclear D gene. The CDR3 runs to 12 residues. The V and J ends lost 3 bases and 2 bases respectively, with 5 bases between them. Germline CDR1 and CDR2: SGHTA and FQGTGA. The CDR3 protein is CASSFLPYEQYF. CDR3 coding DNA: TGTGCCAGCAGCTTCCTACCCTACGAGCAGTACTTC.

The V gene is TRBV11-3, the J gene TRBJ1-2; 7 nucleotides line up with TRBD1. The CDR3 runs to 14 residues. Trimming at V came to 5 bases and at J to 4 bases, leaving 7 bases not matched to a gene. The germline gives CDR1 SGHNT, CDR2 YENEEA. This CDR3 is CASSPGQVSYGYTF. The CDR3 DNA reads as TGTGCCAGCAGCCCAGGACAGGTAAGCTATGGCTACACCTTC. Drawing the rest from reference TRBV11-3 and TRBJ1-2, the complete variable domain is EAGVVQSPRYKIIEKKQPVAFWCNPISGHNTLYWYLQNLGQGPELLIRYENEEAVDDSQLPKDRFSAERLKGVDSTLKIQPAELGDSAVYLCASSPGQVSYGYTFGSGTRLTVV.

V is TRBV29-1 and J is TRBJ2-1; 11 bases align to TRBD2. After removal of 3 bases from V and 1 base from J, the junction contained 8 bases not matched to a gene. The CDR3 has 17 residues. Germline V gene data show CDR1 as SQVTM and CDR2 as ANQGSEA. The CDR3 DNA reads TGCAGCGTTGACCGGTCGGGGACTAGCGGTTCCTACAATGAGCAGTTCTTC. It specifies CSVDRSGTSGSYNEQFF.

J is TRBJ2-3 and V is TRBV9; 9 bases fit TRBD2. The CDR3 is 17 residues long. Germline loops: CDR1 SGDLS, CDR2 YYNGEE. The ends lost 2 bases at V and 4 bases at J; junction bases unmatched: 11. Here the CDR3 DNA reads TGTGCCAGCAGCGTTTGGGCGGGGGGGCAAAATGCAGATACGCAGTATTTT. Translating it yields CASSVWAGGQNADTQYF.

This chain connects TRBV7-3 to TRBJ1-1; 9 nucleotides align to TRBD1. The CDR3 consists of 17 residues. CDR1 and CDR2 from the germline V gene are SGHTA and FQGTGA. V lost 0 bases and J lost 1; bases outside the gene matches: 6. The chain's CDR3 is CASSLTGPTGGNTEAFF. Written as DNA, the CDR3 is TGTGCCAGCAGCTTAACCGGGCCGACAGGGGGGAACACTGAAGCTTTCTTT. Full variable domain (missing parts from reference TRBV7-3 and TRBJ1-1): GAGVSQTPSNKVTEKGKYVELRCDPISGHTALYWYRQSLGQGPEFLIYFQGTGAADDSGLPNDRFFAVRPEGSVSTLKIQRTERGDSAVYLCASSLTGPTGGNTEAFFGQGTRLTVV.

The chain carries TRBV10-3 and TRBJ1-6, with D possibly matching TRBD1 (5 bases). There are 12 residues in the CDR3. Germline loops: CDR1 ENHRY, CDR2 SYGVKD. V shed 2 bases and J shed 15 bases, with 11 bases lying between them. CDR3 amino acids: CAISEGEGNLHF. CDR3 nucleotide sequence: TGTGCCATCAGTGAGGGGGAGGGGAACCTCCACTTT.

This chain links TRBV7-2 with TRBJ1-2, with D uncertain. The germline CDR1 and CDR2 sequences are SGHTA and FQGNSA. The CDR3 contains 15 residues. V was pared by 2 bases and J by 4 bases, with 14 bases between. CDR3 sequence: CASSLMGGVGYGYTF. The CDR3 region has the DNA TGTGCCAGCAGCTTAATGGGCGGGGTGGGCTATGGCTACACCTTC.

This clone was recorded many times. The rearrangement joins TRBV18 to TRBJ2-2, with 9 bases that match TRBD2. The CDR3 sequence is 16 residues long. Germline assignment: CDR1 KGHSH and CDR2 LQKENI. Losses at the gene ends were 6 bases for V and 1 base for J; bases not matched to a gene: 6. The CDR3 DNA reads as TGTGCCAGCTCTCTTCCTAGCGGGATGAACACCGGGGAGCTGTTTTTT. Protein sequence: CASSLPSGMNTGELFF.

This clone was observed a handful of times. The genes are TRBV27 and TRBJ2-7, with 7 bases fitting TRBD2. Germline assignment: CDR1 MNHEY and CDR2 SMNVEV (reference sequence). The CDR3 extends over 13 amino acids. The V gene end was trimmed by 6 bases and the J gene end by 2 bases; junction bases not matched to a gene: 4. The chain's CDR3 is CASSVGLAYEQYF. Here the CDR3 DNA reads TGTGCCAGCAGCGTAGGACTAGCCTACGAGCAGTACTTC.

This clone was detected once. V gene TRBV4-2 combines with J gene TRBJ2-7; 9 bases match TRBD2. Germline V gene data show CDR1 as LGHNA and CDR2 as YNFKEQ. This CDR3 region has 15 residues. The V and J ends lost 4 bases and 1 base, in that order; junction bases with no gene match: 5. CDR3 bases: TGTGCCAGCAGCCGTAGCGGGGGCCCTTCCTACGAGCAGTACTTC. This translates into CASSRSGGPSYEQYF.

This chain uses TRBV6-1 with TRBJ2-5; TRBD2 matches 13 bases. The CDR3 runs 16 residues. The germline gives CDR1 MNHNS, CDR2 SASEGT. The V and J ends lost 4 bases and 5 bases, in that order; junction bases with no gene match: 7. The CDR3 sequence is CASSGTSGSPGETQYF. CDR3 nucleotide sequence: TGTGCCAGCAGTGGGACTAGCGGGAGTCCGGGGGAGACCCAGTACTTC.

The chain employs TRBV19 and TRBJ2-2, with D perhaps matching TRBD1 (5 bases). Deletions cut 3 bases from V and 3 bases from J, with 11 bases between. The V gene's germline CDR1 is LNHDA and CDR2 SQIVND (reference sequence). The CDR3 is 15 residues long. CDR3 nucleotides: TGTGCCAGTAGTATTCAGCAGGGTTACACCGGGGAGCTGTTTTTT. Its translation is CASSIQQGYTGELFF.